This is a list of T cell receptor beta chains from one sample in a study of regulatory T cells in long-lasting Graves disease. TCRdb reanalysed the multiplex PCR reads using MiXCR and keeps one entry per CDR3 protein. The table records hundreds of thousands of distinct CDR3 sequences, 12% of them present only once. These data also featured in a second study, about T cells in Graves' hyperthyroidism and ophthalmopathy.

The source was peripheral blood mononuclear cells (PBMCs), collected at new diagnosis, from a patient treated with antithyroid drugs. The origin of the receptors is a woman aged 25-40 years with Graves disease. CDR3s include the opening cysteine and the closing phenylalanine or tryptophan. A D gene is named only where the DNA matches it firmly. Not all rows give a size; the values are once, few, many and, for expanded clones, a class.

size: many
V: TRBV5-1
D: .
J: TRBJ1-1
DNA: TGCGCCAGCAGCCAAGGAGCCATGAACACTGAAGCTTTCTTT
CDR3: CASSQGAMNTEAFF

size: many
V: TRBV20-1
D: TRBD1
J: TRBJ1-2
DNA: TGCAGTGCTAGGCCCGGGACAGAGAACTATGGCTACACCTTC
CDR3: CSARPGTENYGYTF

size: many
V: TRBV12-3/TRBV12-4
D: .
J: TRBJ1-6
DNA: TGTGCCAGCAGTTTAGCGCAGGGTGTCTATAATTCACCCCTCCACTTT
CDR3: CASSLAQGVYNSPLHF

size: many
V: TRBV28
D: TRBD2
J: TRBJ2-5
DNA: TGTGCCAGCAGTTCCCCCCCTAGCGGGAGCGGAGAGACCCAGTACTTC
CDR3: CASSSPPSGSGETQYF

size: .
V: TRBV4-3
D: .
J: TRBJ2-4
DNA: TGCGCCAGCAGCCAAGCGTATCAGGGAGCCAAAAACATTCAGTACTTC
CDR3: CASSQAYQGAKNIQYF

size: many
V: TRBV29-1
D: TRBD1
J: TRBJ2-3
DNA: TGCAGCGTTGACCGGGACAGCATGGCATCTAGCACAGATACGCAGTATTTT
CDR3: CSVDRDSMASSTDTQYF

size: once
V: TRBV7-6
D: .
J: TRBJ2-2
DNA: TGTGCCAGCAGCTTAGGTTACGGGCCGAACACCGGGGAGCTGTTTTTT
CDR3: CASSLGYGPNTGELFF

size: many
V: TRBV6-2/TRBV6-3
D: .
J: TRBJ2-7
DNA: TGTGCCACCTACGGGCCAAACTACGAGCAGTACTTC
CDR3: CATYGPNYEQYF

size: few
V: TRBV18
D: .
J: TRBJ2-2
DNA: TGTGCCAGCTCACCAGGGACATCCGGGGAGCTGTTTTTT
CDR3: CASSPGTSGELFF

size: many
V: TRBV16
D: TRBD1
J: TRBJ1-1
DNA: TGTGCCAGCAGCCAGACCGGGACAGGGGAAGCTTTCTTT
CDR3: CASSQTGTGEAFF

size: .
V: TRBV20-1
D: TRBD1
J: TRBJ1-2
DNA: TGCAGTGCCCGGGACAGACTGTATTATGGCTACACCTTC
CDR3: CSARDRLYYGYTF

size: .
V: TRBV15
D: .
J: TRBJ1-5
DNA: TGTGCCACCAGCAGCCCTGGACCCGGTCAGCCCCAGCATTTT
CDR3: CATSSPGPGQPQHF

size: many
V: TRBV7-2
D: .
J: TRBJ2-3
DNA: TGTGCCAGCAGCCCGCGGAGCACTAGCACAGATACGCAGTATTTT
CDR3: CASSPRSTSTDTQYF

size: many
V: TRBV6-2/TRBV6-3
D: .
J: TRBJ2-7
DNA: TGTGCCAGCAGTTACGCTGACCTCCCCGAGTACGAGCAGTACTTC
CDR3: CASSYADLPEYEQYF

size: few
V: TRBV27
D: .
J: TRBJ2-2
DNA: TGTGCCAGCGGCCCCGCCGGGGAGTTGTTTTTT
CDR3: CASGPAGELFF

size: .
V: TRBV7-9
D: TRBD2
J: TRBJ2-3
DNA: TGTGCCAGCAGCCCCATGAGCGGGGCCACAGATACGCAGTATTTT
CDR3: CASSPMSGATDTQYF

size: many
V: TRBV20-1
D: .
J: TRBJ2-5
DNA: TGCAGTGCTGCAGTAGTAAAAGAGACCCAGTACTTC
CDR3: CSAAVVKETQYF

size: many
V: TRBV25-1
D: .
J: TRBJ2-1
DNA: TGTGCCAGCAGTGATGGTTTATGGGGATCGCTGAACAATGAGCAGTTCTTC
CDR3: CASSDGLWGSLNNEQFF

size: .
V: TRBV18
D: TRBD1
J: TRBJ2-4
DNA: TGTGCCAGCTCACAGGCAGGGGGCGCGGGGAACATTCAGTACTTC
CDR3: CASSQAGGAGNIQYF

size: .
V: TRBV27
D: .
J: TRBJ1-3
DNA: TGTGCCAGTAGACTGAGGGGCTCTGGAAACACCATATATTTT
CDR3: CASRLRGSGNTIYF

size: few
V: TRBV19
D: .
J: TRBJ1-2
DNA: TGTGCCAGCAAAACAGGCCCCGGGGATGGCTACACCTTC
CDR3: CASKTGPGDGYTF

size: many
V: TRBV18
D: .
J: TRBJ1-1
DNA: TGTGCCAGCTCACCGATTGGGGCATTTCTGAACACTGAAGCTTTCTTT
CDR3: CASSPIGAFLNTEAFF

size: .
V: TRBV6-1
D: .
J: TRBJ2-1
DNA: TGTGCCAGCAGACGGGACTTTCTCAATGAGCAGTTCTTC
CDR3: CASRRDFLNEQFF

size: many
V: TRBV19
D: .
J: TRBJ1-5
DNA: TGTGCCAGTAGTATAGACAGGGGCAATCAGCCCCAGCATTTT
CDR3: CASSIDRGNQPQHF

size: many
V: TRBV7-9
D: TRBD1
J: TRBJ2-3
DNA: TGTGCCAGCAGCGAAGCAAGACAGGGAGACTCCAATACGCAGTATTTT
CDR3: CASSEARQGDSNTQYF

size: few
V: TRBV2
D: TRBD2
J: TRBJ2-7
DNA: TGTGCCAGCAACAAATTTAGCGGGAGAAGCGCCTACGAGCAGTACTTC
CDR3: CASNKFSGRSAYEQYF

size: many
V: TRBV11-2
D: TRBD1
J: TRBJ1-2
DNA: TGTGCCAGCAGCCCCGACAGGGAATATGGCTACACCTTC
CDR3: CASSPDREYGYTF

size: many
V: TRBV7-2
D: .
J: TRBJ2-1
DNA: TGTGCCAGCAGTCCGGACTTCCACAGGAACAATGAGCAGTTCTTC
CDR3: CASSPDFHRNNEQFF